The next 30 T cell receptor beta chains were all read from a single sample in a study of blood T cell repertoires in COVID-19. Sequencing was performed with immunoSEQ multiplex PCR; in TCRdb, only in-frame clones are kept and a portion is missing. The data hold 100,000 or so clones, with 85% to 90% observed a single time. The material sequenced was peripheral blood. The receptors derive from a woman aged 80 or over with acute or convalescent COVID-19.

The CDR3 reads CASSYTSDYGYTF. The CDR3, as DNA: TGTGCCAGCAGTTACACGTCAGACTATGGCTACACCTTC. The chain links TRBV6-5 to TRBJ1-2; unclear D gene. This CDR3 comprises 13 residues. Germline lookup yields CDR1 MNHEY and CDR2 SVGAGI. V lost 2 bases and J lost 3, with 7 bases in between.

This clone has more than one count but fewer than ten. The chain recombines TRBV5-6 with TRBJ1-4; 7 nucleotides match TRBD1. CDR3 length equals 14 residues. The germline V gene encodes CDR1 SGHDT and CDR2 YYEEEE. J lost 7 bases, V lost 4 bases, and 7 bases had no gene match. The CDR3 region is CASSDTGEVEKLFF. CDR3 nucleotide sequence: TGTGCCAGCAGCGATACAGGGGAAGTTGAAAAACTGTTTTTT.

This chain uses TRBV5-6 with TRBJ1-2; 9 bases map to TRBD1. The J segment lost 7 bases and the V segment lost 4 bases, leaving 11 bases of the junction unmatched. Germline V gene lookup returns CDR1 SGHDT and CDR2 YYEEEE. The CDR3 contains 15 residues. CDR3 sequence reads: CASSLRIRQGGGYTF. As DNA, the CDR3 is TGTGCCAGCAGCCTGCGCATTAGACAGGGGGGTGGCTACACCTTC.

The chain recombines TRBV19 with TRBJ2-3, with a possible D match to TRBD1 (5 bases). Trimming removed 5 bases from V and 0 bases from J, with 12 bases in between. CDR1 LNHDA and CDR2 SQIVND come from the germline V gene (reference sequence). The CDR3 runs 15 residues. This CDR3 reads CASSSLDKSTDTQYF. CDR3 coding DNA: TGTGCCAGTAGTTCCCTGGACAAGAGCACAGATACGCAGTATTTT.

This rearrangement joins TRBV19 to TRBJ2-7, with 13 bases aligning to TRBD2. The V gene's germline CDR1 is LNHDA and CDR2 SQIVND (reference sequence). The V segment lost 4 bases and the J segment 3 bases; nucleotides outside the gene matches: 6. This CDR3 has 16 amino acids. CDR3 nucleotide sequence: TGTGCCAGTAGTACCCGACTAGCGGGGGGCCTCTACGAGCAGTACTTC. Translation: CASSTRLAGGLYEQYF.

The J gene is TRBJ2-1, the V gene TRBV5-6; 8 bases match TRBD2. V dropped 4 bases and J dropped 7; count of bases not matched to a gene: 4. The V gene's germline CDR1 is SGHDT and CDR2 YYEEEE. CDR3 size: 13 residues. The CDR3 bases are TGTGCCAGCAGCCTGCGGGGGGCTAATGAGCAGTTCTTC. Protein: CASSLRGANEQFF.

The CDR3 DNA follows: TGTGCCAGTAAGGGACAGGACTCTGGAAACACCATATATTTT. Amino acids: CASKGQDSGNTIYF. This chain connects TRBV19 to TRBJ1-3; 8 nucleotides match TRBD1. There are 14 residues in the CDR3. Germline V gives CDR1 LNHDA, CDR2 SQIVND (reference sequence). Losses at the gene ends were 7 bases for V and 0 bases for J; bases not matched to a gene: 2.

The V gene is TRBV5-6, the J gene TRBJ2-3, with TRBD2 matching 8 bases. The CDR3 is 16 residues long. The ends lost 0 bases at V and 6 bases at J; junction bases unmatched: 9. From germline, CDR1 is SGHDT and CDR2 YYEEEE. CDR3 loop: CASSLGSSGLRDTQYF. In DNA form, the CDR3 reads TGTGCCAGCAGCTTGGGTTCTAGCGGGTTACGGGATACGCAGTATTTT. The whole variable domain, remainder taken from reference TRBV5-6 and TRBJ2-3, is DAGVTQSPTHLIKTRGQQVTLRCSPKSGHDTVSWYQQALGQGPQFIFQYYEEEERQRGNFPDRFSGHQFPNYSSELNVNALLLGDSALYLCASSLGSSGLRDTQYFGPGTRLTVL.

This chain uses TRBV12-5 with TRBJ2-7, with 8 nucleotides matching TRBD2. The V gene end was trimmed by 5 bases and the J gene end by 3 bases; junction bases not matched to a gene: 3. Germline V gene lookup returns CDR1 LGHNT and CDR2 FRNRAP. This CDR3 comprises 13 residues. The CDR3 loop reads CASGAGGGYEQYF. CDR3 in DNA: TGTGCTAGTGGTGCGGGGGGTGGCTACGAGCAGTACTTC.

The rearrangement uses TRBV2 and TRBJ1-5; 8 nucleotides agree with TRBD1. The germline V gene has CDR1 SNHLY and CDR2 FYNNEI. J was trimmed by 7 bases and V by 8 bases; bases with no gene match: 10. This CDR3 has 14 amino acids. This CDR3 is CASQGQGARQPQHF. DNA of the CDR3: TGTGCCAGCCAGGGGCAGGGGGCGCGGCAGCCCCAGCATTTT.

J is TRBJ1-4 and V is TRBV28, with TRBD1 matching over 7 bases. This CDR3 comprises 14 residues. CDR1 is MDHEN and CDR2 is SYDVKM in the germline V gene. Losses at the gene ends were 4 bases for V and 4 bases for J; bases not matched to a gene: 3. The CDR3 DNA sequence: TGTGCCAGCAGTTGGGACAGAGTTAATGAAAAACTGTTTTTT. Translation: CASSWDRVNEKLFF.

This chain joins TRBV5-1 and TRBJ2-6; D uncertain. This CDR3 spans 16 amino acids. V was pared by 4 bases and J by 4 bases, with 15 bases between. CDR1 is SGHRS and CDR2 is YFSETQ in the germline V gene. The CDR3 coding sequence is TGCGCCAGCAGCGTTGATGTGAGTGCGGGGGCCAACGTCCTGACTTTC. Protein product: CASSVDVSAGANVLTF.

The V gene is TRBV5-1, the J gene TRBJ2-7, with 11 bases aligning to TRBD2. CDR3 length equals 16 residues. The ends lost 2 bases at V and 7 bases at J; junction bases unmatched: 11. The germline V gene encodes CDR1 SGHRS and CDR2 YFSETQ. This CDR3 reads CASSFTHSGGATEQYF. CDR3 nucleotide sequence: TGCGCCAGCAGCTTCACCCATAGCGGGGGGGCGACAGAGCAGTACTTC.

The chain employs TRBV10-1 and TRBJ2-7; the match to TRBD1 covers 7 bases. With 6 bases clipped from V and 0 bases from J, the junction kept 8 bases outside the gene matches. CDR3 size: 15 residues. Germline V lookup: CDR1 WNHNN, CDR2 SYGVQD (reference sequence). The CDR3 DNA sequence: TGCGCCAGCAGACTTAGACAGGGACGCTCCTACGAGCAGTACTTC. Amino acids: CASRLRQGRSYEQYF.

CDR3 region: CASSQQGITGETQYF. CDR3 DNA sequence: TGTGCCAGCAGCCAACAGGGCATCACCGGGGAGACCCAGTACTTC. The V and J genes are TRBV13 and TRBJ2-5; tentatively, D is TRBD1 (6 bases). The germline gives CDR1 PRHDT, CDR2 FYEKMQ (reference sequence). CDR3 length: 15 amino acids. Trimming stripped 5 bases from V and 5 bases from J, with 18 bases between.

V and J are TRBV30 and TRBJ1-2, with 9 bases that match TRBD1. Germline assignment: CDR1 GTSNPN and CDR2 SVGIG (reference sequence). V lost 5 bases, J lost 3 bases, and 10 bases stayed unmatched. The CDR3 totals 15 residues. The DNA of the CDR3 is TGTGCCTGGGAATGGACAGGGGCGAGGGACTATGGCTACACCTTC. This sequence encodes CAWEWTGARDYGYTF.

This chain joins TRBV5-1 and TRBJ2-3; D perhaps matches TRBD1 (6 bases). Trimming pared 4 bases from V and 2 bases from J, leaving 11 bases between. Germline lookup yields CDR1 SGHRS and CDR2 YFSETQ. The CDR3 runs 14 residues. CDR3: CASSPWTDTDTQYF. The DNA for the CDR3 is TGCGCCAGCAGCCCCTGGACAGACACAGATACGCAGTATTTT. Full variable domain (missing parts from reference TRBV5-1 and TRBJ2-3): KAGVTQTPRYLIKTRGQQVTLSCSPISGHRSVSWYQQTPGQGLQFLFEYFSETQRNKGNFPGRFSGRQFSNSRSEMNVSTLELGDSALYLCASSPWTDTDTQYFGPGTRLTVL.

V is TRBV19 and J is TRBJ1-2; TRBD1 aligns across 7 bases. Trimming took 6 bases from V and 6 from J; bases not matched to a gene: 7. CDR1 is LNHDA, CDR2 SQIVND, per germline (reference sequence). The CDR3 is 13 residues long. The CDR3 region is CASRLTGTDGYTF. The CDR3 region has the DNA TGTGCCAGTAGACTGACCGGGACAGATGGCTACACCTTC.

The J gene is TRBJ1-2, the V gene TRBV18; no reliable D call. The V end was cut by 3 bases, the J end by 4 bases, with 12 bases between. This CDR3 has 14 residues. Germline CDR1 reads KGHSH; CDR2 reads LQKENI. The CDR3 region has the DNA TGTGCCAGCTCACCCCCCTTAGACACCTATGGCTACACCTTC. This codes for CASSPPLDTYGYTF.

This chain joins TRBV13 and TRBJ2-1, with D tentatively TRBD2 (6 bases). Germline V gives CDR1 PRHDT, CDR2 FYEKMQ (reference sequence). This CDR3 has 13 amino acids. V gave up 4 bases and J gave up 10 bases, with 14 bases separating them. The CDR3 region is CASSWRTNREQFF. CDR3 bases: TGTGCCAGCAGCTGGCGGACTAACCGGGAGCAGTTCTTC.

The count of this clone is one. V and J are TRBV3-1 (or the pseudogene TRBV3-2) and TRBJ1-2; no definite D call. This CDR3 region has 15 residues. Looked up from germline, CDR1 is LGHDT and CDR2 is YNNKEL (reference sequence). V was clipped by 2 bases and J by 0 bases, with 10 bases between them. The CDR3 is CASSQRRLSNYGYTF. DNA for the CDR3: TGTGCCAGCAGCCAACGTCGACTCTCTAACTATGGCTACACCTTC.

The chain couples TRBV28 to TRBJ2-1; weak D call: TRBD1 (5 bases). Trimming stripped 6 bases from V and 2 bases from J, with 11 bases between. This CDR3 has 14 amino acids. Looked up from germline, CDR1 is MDHEN and CDR2 is SYDVKM. The CDR3 protein is CASRDGQTYNEQFF. For the CDR3, the DNA is TGTGCCAGCAGGGACGGACAAACCTACAATGAGCAGTTCTTC.

This clone came up once. V usage is TRBV28 and J usage is TRBJ2-6; D perhaps matches TRBD2 (6 bases). Germline CDR1 is MDHEN and CDR2 is SYDVKM. V shed 3 bases and J shed 0 bases, with 9 bases lying between them. CDR3 length equals 16 residues. CDR3 DNA: TGTGCCAGCAGTTTTACCGGGGGCTCTGGGGCCAACGTCCTGACTTTC. This codes for CASSFTGGSGANVLTF.

The CDR3 coding sequence is TGTGCCAGCAGTTACTTTACAGGCGCTTACAATGAGCAGTTCTTC. This encodes CASSYFTGAYNEQFF. This chain links TRBV6-5 with TRBJ2-1, with D perhaps TRBD1 (5 bases). The CDR3 runs to 15 residues. Trimming stripped 1 base from V and 4 bases from J, with 11 bases between. The germline CDR1 and CDR2 sequences are MNHEY and SVGAGI.

V and J are TRBV5-6 and TRBJ1-4; D is uncertain. The ends were cut back, 2 bases at V and 4 bases at J, with 9 bases in the middle. The germline CDR1 and CDR2 sequences are SGHDT and YYEEEE. The CDR3 has 14 residues. The CDR3 sequence is CASSFDGLNEKLFF. CDR3 bases: TGTGCCAGCAGCTTCGACGGACTTAATGAAAAACTGTTTTTT.

This sequence joins TRBV7-3 and TRBJ2-1, with a tentative D call TRBD2 (6 bases). Germline V gene data show CDR1 as SGHTA and CDR2 as FQGTGA. The V gene lost 2 bases and the J gene lost 12 bases, with 17 bases spanning the gap. The CDR3 loop spans 14 amino acids. DNA of the CDR3: TGTGCCAGCAGCTTAGGCGGAGTTGCGGGAATGCAGTTCTTC. It is translated as CASSLGGVAGMQFF. Complete variable domain (other parts from reference TRBV7-3 and TRBJ2-1): GAGVSQTPSNKVTEKGKYVELRCDPISGHTALYWYRQSLGQGPEFLIYFQGTGAADDSGLPNDRFFAVRPEGSVSTLKIQRTERGDSAVYLCASSLGGVAGMQFFGPGTRLTVL.

The rearrangement uses TRBV11-2 and TRBJ2-2, with TRBD1 matching over 9 bases. Per germline, CDR1 SGHAT and CDR2 FQNNGV. V trimming: 5 bases; J trimming: 6 bases; junction bases outside the gene matches: 10. The CDR3 loop spans 16 amino acids. CDR3 region: CASSPRQGVLPGELFF. As DNA, the CDR3 is TGTGCCAGCAGCCCTCGACAGGGGGTATTGCCCGGGGAGCTGTTTTTT.

The chain is built from TRBV11-3 and TRBJ2-3; D is unclear. The length of the CDR3 is 13 residues. Deletions cut 3 bases from V and 3 bases from J, with 7 bases between. Germline V lookup: CDR1 SGHNT, CDR2 YENEEA. The CDR3 DNA reads as TGTGCCAGCAGCTTTGCTAGAACAGATACGCAGTATTTT. Translating it yields CASSFARTDTQYF. Supplemented by reference TRBV11-3 and TRBJ2-3, the full variable domain reads EAGVVQSPRYKIIEKKQPVAFWCNPISGHNTLYWYLQNLGQGPELLIRYENEEAVDDSQLPKDRFSAERLKGVDSTLKIQPAELGDSAVYLCASSFARTDTQYFGPGTRLTVL.

The J gene is TRBJ1-4, the V gene TRBV18, with 7 nucleotides matching TRBD1. The CDR3 has 15 amino acids. Germline CDR1 reads KGHSH; CDR2 reads LQKENI. V lost 4 bases, J lost 7 bases, and 9 bases stayed unmatched. The CDR3: CASSLRTGSGEKLFF. CDR3 nucleotide sequence: TGTGCCAGCTCACTCCGGACAGGATCGGGTGAAAAACTGTTTTTT.

The gene calls are TRBV18 and TRBJ2-2; D uncertain. CDR3 length equals 15 residues. Deletions cut 2 bases from V and 4 bases from J, with 11 bases between. From germline, CDR1 is KGHSH and CDR2 LQKENI. CDR3 loop: CASSPVPRTTGELFF. DNA for the CDR3: TGTGCCAGCTCACCAGTTCCTAGAACCACCGGGGAGCTGTTTTTT. Filled out from reference TRBV18 and TRBJ2-2, the complete variable domain reads NAGVMQNPRHLVRRRGQEARLRCSPMKGHSHVYWYRQLPEEGLKFMVYLQKENIIDESGMPKERFSAEFPKEGPSILRIQQVVRGDSAAYFCASSPVPRTTGELFFGEGSRLTVL.